The clone carrying this T cell receptor beta chain was detected ten times or more. This sample is part of a study of T-cell reconstitution after alpha-beta-depleted transplantation in children. Germline loops: CDR1 LNHNV, CDR2 YYDKDF (reference sequence). The V segment lost 2 bases and the J segment 9 bases; nucleotides outside the gene matches: 15. There are 17 residues in the CDR3. Construction of the TCRbeta library involved unique molecular identifiers. Via MiXCR, TCRdb re-called the PCR reads, giving one row per CDR3 protein. This table holds fewer than 95,000 distinct CDR3 sequences, more than 10% found once.

The sequence came from a human donor who donated a stem cell graft to a child with inherited bone marrow failure. The genes are TRBV15 and TRBJ1-3; 8 bases map to TRBD1. Sample: PBMCs from the stem cell graft donor, taken from the stem cell graft. DNA of the CDR3: TGTGCCACCAGCAGATCCTCATCCCGACAGGGGCGGGCCACCATATATTTT. Amino acid sequence: CATSRSSSRQGRATIYF.